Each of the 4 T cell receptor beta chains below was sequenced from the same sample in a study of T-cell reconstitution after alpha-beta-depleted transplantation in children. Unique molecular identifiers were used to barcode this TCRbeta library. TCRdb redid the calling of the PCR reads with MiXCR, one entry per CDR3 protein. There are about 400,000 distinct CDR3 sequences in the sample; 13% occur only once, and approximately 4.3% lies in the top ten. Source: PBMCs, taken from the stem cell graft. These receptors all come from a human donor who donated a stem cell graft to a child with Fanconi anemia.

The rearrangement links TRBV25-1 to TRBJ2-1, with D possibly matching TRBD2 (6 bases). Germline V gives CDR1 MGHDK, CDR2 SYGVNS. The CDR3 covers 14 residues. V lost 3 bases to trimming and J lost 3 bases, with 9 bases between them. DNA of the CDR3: TGTGCCAGCAGTGATTCGGGACTCTACAATGAGCAGTTCTTC. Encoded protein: CASSDSGLYNEQFF.

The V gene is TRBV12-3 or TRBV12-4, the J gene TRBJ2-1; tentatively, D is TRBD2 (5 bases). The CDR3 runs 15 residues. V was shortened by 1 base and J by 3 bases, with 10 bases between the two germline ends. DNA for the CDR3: TGTGCCAGCAGTTTAGGCCCCGGACTCTACAATGAGCAGTTCTTC. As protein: CASSLGPGLYNEQFF.

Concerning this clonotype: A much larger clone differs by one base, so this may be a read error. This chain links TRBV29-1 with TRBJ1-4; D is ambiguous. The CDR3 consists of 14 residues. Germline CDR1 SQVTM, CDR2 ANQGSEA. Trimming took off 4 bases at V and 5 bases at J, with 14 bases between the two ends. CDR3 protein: CSVGHQVLNEKLFF. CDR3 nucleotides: TGCAGCGTTGGTCATCAGGTGCTAAATGAAAAACTGTTTTTT.

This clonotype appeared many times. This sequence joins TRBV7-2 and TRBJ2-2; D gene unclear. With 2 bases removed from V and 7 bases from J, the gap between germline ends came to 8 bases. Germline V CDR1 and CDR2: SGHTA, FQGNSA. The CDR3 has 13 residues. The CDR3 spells CASSLTPFGELFF. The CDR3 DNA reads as TGTGCCAGCAGCTTAACCCCCTTCGGGGAGCTGTTTTTT.